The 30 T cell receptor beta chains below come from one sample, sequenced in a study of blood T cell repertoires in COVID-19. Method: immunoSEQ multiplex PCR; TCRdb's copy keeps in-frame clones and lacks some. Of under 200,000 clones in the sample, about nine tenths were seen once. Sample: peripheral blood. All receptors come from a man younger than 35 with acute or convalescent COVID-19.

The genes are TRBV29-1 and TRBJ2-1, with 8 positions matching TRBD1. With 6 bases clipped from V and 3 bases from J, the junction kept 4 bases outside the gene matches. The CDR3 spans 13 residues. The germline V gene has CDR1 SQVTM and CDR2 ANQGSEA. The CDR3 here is CSVLGQGYNEQFF. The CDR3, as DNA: TGCAGCGTCCTTGGACAGGGCTACAATGAGCAGTTCTTC.

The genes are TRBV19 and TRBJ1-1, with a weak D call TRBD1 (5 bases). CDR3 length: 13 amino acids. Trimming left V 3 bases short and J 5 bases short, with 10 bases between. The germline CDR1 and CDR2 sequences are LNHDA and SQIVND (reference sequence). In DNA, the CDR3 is TGTGCCAGTAGTATGAGCAGACAGACTGAAGCTTTCTTT. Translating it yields CASSMSRQTEAFF.

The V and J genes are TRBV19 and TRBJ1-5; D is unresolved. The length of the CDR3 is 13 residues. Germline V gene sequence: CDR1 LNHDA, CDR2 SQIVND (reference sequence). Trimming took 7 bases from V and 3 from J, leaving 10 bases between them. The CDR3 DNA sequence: TGTGCCAGTACCCGCGGGTACAATCAGCCCCAGCATTTT. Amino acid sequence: CASTRGYNQPQHF.

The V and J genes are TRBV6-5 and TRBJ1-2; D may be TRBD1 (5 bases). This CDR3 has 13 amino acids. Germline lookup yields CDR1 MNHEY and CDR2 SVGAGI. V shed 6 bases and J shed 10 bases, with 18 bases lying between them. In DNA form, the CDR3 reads TGTGCCAGCAGAATTTTGGGGGGTTGGGTCTACACCTTC. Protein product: CASRILGGWVYTF.

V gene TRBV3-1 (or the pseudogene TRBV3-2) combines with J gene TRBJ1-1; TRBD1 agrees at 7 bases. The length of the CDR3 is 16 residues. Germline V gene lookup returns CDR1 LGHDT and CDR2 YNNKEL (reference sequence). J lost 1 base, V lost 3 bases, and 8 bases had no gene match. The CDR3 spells CASSHTRQGSNTEAFF. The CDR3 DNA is TGTGCCAGCAGCCACACCAGACAGGGATCGAACACTGAAGCTTTCTTT.

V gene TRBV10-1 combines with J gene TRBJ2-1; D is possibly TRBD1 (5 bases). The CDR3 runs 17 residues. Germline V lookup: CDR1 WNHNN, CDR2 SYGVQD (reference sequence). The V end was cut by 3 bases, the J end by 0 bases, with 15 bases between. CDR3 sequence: CASSDRPPDSSYNEQFF. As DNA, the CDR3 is TGCGCCAGCAGTGATCGGCCCCCAGACAGCTCCTACAATGAGCAGTTCTTC.

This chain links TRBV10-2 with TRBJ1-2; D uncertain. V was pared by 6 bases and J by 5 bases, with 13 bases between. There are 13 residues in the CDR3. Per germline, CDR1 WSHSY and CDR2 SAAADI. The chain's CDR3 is CASSQPGSYGYTF. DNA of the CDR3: TGCGCCAGCAGCCAGCCCGGGAGTTATGGCTACACCTTC.

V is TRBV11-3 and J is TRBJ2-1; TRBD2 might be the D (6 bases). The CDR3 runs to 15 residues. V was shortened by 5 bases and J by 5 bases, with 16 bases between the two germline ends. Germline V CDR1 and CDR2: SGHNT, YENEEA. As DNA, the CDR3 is TGTGCCAGCAGCCTGGGACGGGGGACCCACAATGAGCAGTTCTTC. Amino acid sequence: CASSLGRGTHNEQFF.

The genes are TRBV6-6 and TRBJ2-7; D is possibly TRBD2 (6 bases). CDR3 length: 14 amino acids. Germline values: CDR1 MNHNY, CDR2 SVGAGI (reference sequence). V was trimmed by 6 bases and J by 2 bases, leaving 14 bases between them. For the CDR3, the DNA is TGTGCCAGCAGGTCTGGACTAAGTACCTACGAGCAGTACTTC. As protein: CASRSGLSTYEQYF.

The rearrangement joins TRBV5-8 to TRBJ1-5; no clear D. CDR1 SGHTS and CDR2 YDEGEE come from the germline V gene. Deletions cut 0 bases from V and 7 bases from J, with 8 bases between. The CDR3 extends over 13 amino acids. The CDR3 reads CASSLGLLQPQHF. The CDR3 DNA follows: TGTGCCAGCAGCTTGGGCCTGCTACAGCCCCAGCATTTT. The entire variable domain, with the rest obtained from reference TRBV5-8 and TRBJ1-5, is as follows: EAGVTQSPTHLIKTRGQQATLRCSPISGHTSVYWYQQALGLGLQFLLWYDEGEERNRGNFPPRFSGRQFPNYSSELNVNALELEDSALYLCASSLGLLQPQHFGDGTRLSIL.

The CDR3 nucleotides are TGTGCCACCAGCAGAGATCGGGGAAATCAGCCCCAGCATTTT. Protein product: CATSRDRGNQPQHF. This chain links TRBV15 with TRBJ1-5; D unresolved. V was pared by 0 bases and J by 4 bases, with 7 bases between. The germline V gene encodes CDR1 LNHNV and CDR2 YYDKDF (reference sequence). The CDR3 length is 14 residues.

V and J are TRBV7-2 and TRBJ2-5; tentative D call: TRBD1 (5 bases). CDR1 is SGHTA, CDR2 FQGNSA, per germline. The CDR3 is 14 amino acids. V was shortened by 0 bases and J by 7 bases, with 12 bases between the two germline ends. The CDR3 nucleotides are TGTGCCAGCAGCTTAGCGGCAGGGTATGGGACCCAGTACTTC. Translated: CASSLAAGYGTQYF.

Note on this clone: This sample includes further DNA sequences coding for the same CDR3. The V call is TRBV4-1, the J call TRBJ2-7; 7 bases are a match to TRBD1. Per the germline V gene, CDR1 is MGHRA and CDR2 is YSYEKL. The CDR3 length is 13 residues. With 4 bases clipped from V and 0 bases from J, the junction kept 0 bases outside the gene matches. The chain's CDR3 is CASSRDSSYEQYF. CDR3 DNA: TGCGCCAGCAGCCGGGACAGCTCCTACGAGCAGTACTTC.

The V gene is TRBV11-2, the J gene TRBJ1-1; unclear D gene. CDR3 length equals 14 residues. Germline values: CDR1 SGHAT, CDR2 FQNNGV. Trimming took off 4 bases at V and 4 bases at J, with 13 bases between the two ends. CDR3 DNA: TGTGCCAGCAGCTCCGACGATCTAGCCACTGAAGCTTTCTTT. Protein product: CASSSDDLATEAFF.

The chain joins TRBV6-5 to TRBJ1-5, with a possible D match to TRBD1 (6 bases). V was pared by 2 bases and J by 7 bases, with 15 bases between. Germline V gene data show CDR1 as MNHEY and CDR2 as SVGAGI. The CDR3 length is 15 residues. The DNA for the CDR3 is TGTGCCAGCAGTTACGAGGGGGGGACGGGCCAGCCCCAGCATTTT. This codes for CASSYEGGTGQPQHF.

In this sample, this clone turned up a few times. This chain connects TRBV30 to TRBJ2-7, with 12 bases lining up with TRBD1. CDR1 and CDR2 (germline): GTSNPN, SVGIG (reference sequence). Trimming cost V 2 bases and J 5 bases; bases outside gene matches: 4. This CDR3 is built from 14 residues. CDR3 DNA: TGTGCCTGGAGTCCCGGGACAGGGGGCCACGAGCAGTACTTC. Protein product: CAWSPGTGGHEQYF.

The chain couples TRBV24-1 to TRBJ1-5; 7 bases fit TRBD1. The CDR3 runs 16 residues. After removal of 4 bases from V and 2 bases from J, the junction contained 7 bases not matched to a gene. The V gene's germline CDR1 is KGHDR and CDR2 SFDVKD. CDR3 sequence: CATSDTKTGGNQPQHF. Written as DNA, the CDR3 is TGTGCCACCAGTGACACTAAAACAGGGGGCAATCAGCCCCAGCATTTT.

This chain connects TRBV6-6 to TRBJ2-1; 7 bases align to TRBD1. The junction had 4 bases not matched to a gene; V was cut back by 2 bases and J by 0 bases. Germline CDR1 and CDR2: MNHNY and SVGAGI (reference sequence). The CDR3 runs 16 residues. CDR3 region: CASSYATGDSYNEQFF. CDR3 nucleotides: TGTGCCAGCAGTTACGCTACAGGGGACTCCTACAATGAGCAGTTCTTC.

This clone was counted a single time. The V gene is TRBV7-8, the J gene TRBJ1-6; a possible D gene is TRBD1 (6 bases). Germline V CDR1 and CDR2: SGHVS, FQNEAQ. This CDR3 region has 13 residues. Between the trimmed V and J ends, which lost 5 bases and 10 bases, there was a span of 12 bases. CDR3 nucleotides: TGTGCCAGCAGCCCCCGAGGGGGATCACCCCTCCACTTT. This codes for CASSPRGGSPLHF.

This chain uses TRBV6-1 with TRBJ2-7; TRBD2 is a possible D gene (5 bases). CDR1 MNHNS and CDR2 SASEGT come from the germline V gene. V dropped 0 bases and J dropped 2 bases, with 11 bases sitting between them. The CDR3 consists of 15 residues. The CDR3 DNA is TGTGCCAGCAGTGAAGCAGGAGGAGTAACCTACGAGCAGTACTTC. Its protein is CASSEAGGVTYEQYF.

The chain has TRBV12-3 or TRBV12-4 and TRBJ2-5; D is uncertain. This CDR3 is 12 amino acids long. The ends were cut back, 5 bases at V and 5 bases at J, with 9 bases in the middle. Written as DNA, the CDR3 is TGTGCCAGCAGTGGGCATAGGGAGACCCAGTACTTC. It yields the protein CASSGHRETQYF.

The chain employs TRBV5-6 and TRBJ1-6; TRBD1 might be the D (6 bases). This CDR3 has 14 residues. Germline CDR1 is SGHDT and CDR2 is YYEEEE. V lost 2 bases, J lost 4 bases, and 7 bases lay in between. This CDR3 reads CASSFTGYNSPLHF. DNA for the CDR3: TGTGCCAGCAGCTTTACAGGGTATAATTCACCCCTCCACTTT.

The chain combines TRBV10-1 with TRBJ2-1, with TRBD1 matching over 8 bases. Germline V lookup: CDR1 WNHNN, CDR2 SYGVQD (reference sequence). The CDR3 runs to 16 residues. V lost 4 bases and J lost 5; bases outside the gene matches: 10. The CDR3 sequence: CASSAHGTGINNEQFF. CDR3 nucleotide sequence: TGCGCCAGCAGTGCTCACGGGACAGGTATCAACAATGAGCAGTTCTTC.

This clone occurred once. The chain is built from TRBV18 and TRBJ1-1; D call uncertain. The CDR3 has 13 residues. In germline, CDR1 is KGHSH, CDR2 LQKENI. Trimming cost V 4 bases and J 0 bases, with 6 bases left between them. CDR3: CASSRGMNTEAFF. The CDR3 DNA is TGTGCCAGCTCACGAGGGATGAACACTGAAGCTTTCTTT.

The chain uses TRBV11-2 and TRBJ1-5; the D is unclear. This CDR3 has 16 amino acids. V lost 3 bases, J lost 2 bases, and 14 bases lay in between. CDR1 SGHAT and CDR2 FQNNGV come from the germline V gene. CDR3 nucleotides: TGTGCCAGCAGCTTTGGAGCGCCACGGGGCAATCAGCCCCAGCATTTT. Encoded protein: CASSFGAPRGNQPQHF.

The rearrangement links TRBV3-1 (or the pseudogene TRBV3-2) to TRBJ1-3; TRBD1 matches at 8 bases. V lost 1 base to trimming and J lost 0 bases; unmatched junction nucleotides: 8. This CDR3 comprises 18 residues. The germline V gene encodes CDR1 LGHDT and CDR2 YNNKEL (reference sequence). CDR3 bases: TGTGCCAGCAGCCAAGCTCGCGGGACAGGACCCTCTGGAAACACCATATATTTT. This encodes CASSQARGTGPSGNTIYF.

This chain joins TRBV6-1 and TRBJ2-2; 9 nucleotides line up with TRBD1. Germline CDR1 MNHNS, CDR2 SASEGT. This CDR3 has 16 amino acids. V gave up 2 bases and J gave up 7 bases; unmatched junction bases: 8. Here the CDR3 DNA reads TGTGCCAGCAGTGAAAGTCCGACAGGGGGTGGCGGGGAGCTGTTTTTT. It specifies CASSESPTGGGGELFF.

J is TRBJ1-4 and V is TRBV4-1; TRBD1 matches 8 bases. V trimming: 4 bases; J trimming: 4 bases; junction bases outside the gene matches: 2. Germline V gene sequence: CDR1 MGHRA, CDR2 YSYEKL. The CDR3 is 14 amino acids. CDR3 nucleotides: TGCGCCAGCAGCCCGGGACAGGTTAATGAAAAACTGTTTTTT. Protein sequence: CASSPGQVNEKLFF.

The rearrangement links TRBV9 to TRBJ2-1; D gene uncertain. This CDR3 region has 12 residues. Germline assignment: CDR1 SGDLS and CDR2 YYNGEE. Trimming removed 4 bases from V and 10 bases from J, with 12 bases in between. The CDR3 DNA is TGTGCCAGCAGCCCCAGTCTGGGCGAGCAGTTCTTC. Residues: CASSPSLGEQFF.

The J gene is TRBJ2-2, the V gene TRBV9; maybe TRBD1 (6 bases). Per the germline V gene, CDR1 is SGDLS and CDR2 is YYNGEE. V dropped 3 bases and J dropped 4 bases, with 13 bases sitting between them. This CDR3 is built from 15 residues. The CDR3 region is CASSETGRSTGELFF. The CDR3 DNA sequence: TGTGCCAGCAGCGAAACAGGGCGGAGCACCGGGGAGCTGTTTTTT.